A selection of T cell receptor beta chains follows, all from one sample in a study of cytomegalovirus exposure and HLA in healthy donors. Method: immunoSEQ multiplex PCR; TCRdb's copy keeps in-frame clones and lacks some. Of under 200,000 clones listed, around 78% are singletons. The sample was PBMCs. These receptors originate from a woman aged 25-40 years in good health and CMV-seropositive. The CDR3 runs from the conserved cysteine through the conserved F or W. The D gene is left open where the match is weak. Some rows mark clone size as missing; the rest say once, few, many or name a class of expanded clone.

j_gene	d_gene	v_gene	abundance	CDR3aa	CDR3nt
TRBJ2-7	NA	TRBV7-2	NA	CASSFSTGRVYEQYF	TGTGCCAGCAGCTTTTCGACAGGCCGCGTCTACGAGCAGTACTTC
TRBJ2-1	TRBD1	TRBV27	NA	CASSTPRDRGYNEQFF	TGTGCCAGCAGTACCCCCCGGGACAGAGGTTACAATGAGCAGTTCTTC
TRBJ1-5	NA	TRBV19	NA	CASSSPLLGRHFYSNQPQHF	TGTGCCAGTAGTTCTCCCCTGTTGGGCAGACACTTTTATAGCAATCAGCCCCAGCATTTT
TRBJ1-1	NA	TRBV14	NA	CASSLKGDTEAFF	TGTGCCAGCAGCCTCAAAGGGGACACTGAAGCTTTCTTT
TRBJ2-6	TRBD1	TRBV19	NA	CASSLETGGGSGANVLTF	TGTGCCAGTAGTTTGGAGACAGGGGGCGGATCTGGGGCCAACGTCCTGACTTTC
TRBJ2-1	NA	TRBV6-5	NA	CASSSPTGTEFF	TGTGCCAGCAGTTCCCCAACGGGAACAGAGTTCTTC
TRBJ1-1	NA	TRBV7-2	NA	CASTYAPGLNTEAFF	TGTGCCAGCACCTACGCCCCAGGGTTGAACACTGAAGCTTTCTTT
TRBJ2-7	TRBD2	TRBV7-2	once	CASSNVAGVGYEQYF	TGTGCCAGCAGCAACGTAGCGGGAGTAGGATACGAGCAGTACTTC
TRBJ1-1	TRBD1	TRBV4-1	NA	CASSQVATGGAVGTEAFF	TGCGCCAGCAGCCAAGTAGCTACAGGGGGCGCGGTGGGCACTGAAGCTTTCTTT
TRBJ2-3	NA	TRBV27	NA	CASSTWEAYTDTQYF	TGTGCCAGCAGTACGTGGGAGGCCTACACAGATACGCAGTATTTT
TRBJ1-2	NA	TRBV19	NA	CASSIDGPRYGYTF	TGTGCCAGTAGTATAGATGGCCCTCGCTATGGCTACACCTTC
TRBJ2-7	NA	TRBV6-5	NA	CASSYSKNRGLEQYF	TGTGCCAGCAGTTACTCGAAGAACAGGGGACTCGAGCAGTACTTC
TRBJ1-1	TRBD1	TRBV2	once	CASSDRVGTGNTEAFF	TGTGCCAGCAGTGACCGTGTAGGGACAGGGAACACTGAAGCTTTCTTT
TRBJ1-1	TRBD1	TRBV18	once	CASSLGQVGDTEAFF	TGTGCCAGCTCACTGGGACAGGTAGGGGACACTGAAGCTTTCTTT
TRBJ2-7	NA	TRBV5-6	NA	CASSLYLTGTYEQYF	TGTGCCAGCAGCTTGTACCTAACGGGGACCTACGAGCAGTACTTC
TRBJ2-1	TRBD2	TRBV5-4	NA	CASSPTSGSYNEQFF	TGTGCCAGCAGCCCAACTAGCGGATCCTACAATGAGCAGTTCTTC
TRBJ2-5	NA	TRBV9	NA	CASSPRRAAQETQYF	TGTGCCAGCAGCCCCCGCCGAGCGGCCCAAGAGACCCAGTACTTC
TRBJ1-5	NA	TRBV7-6	NA	CASSLTESNQPQHF	TGTGCCAGCAGCTTAACAGAGAGCAATCAGCCCCAGCATTTT
TRBJ2-3	TRBD1	TRBV5-6	NA	CASSSQGVDTQYF	TGTGCCAGCAGCTCACAGGGGGTAGATACGCAGTATTTT
TRBJ1-5	TRBD1	TRBV28	NA	CASSFGQGNQPQHF	TGTGCCAGCAGTTTTGGACAGGGAAATCAGCCCCAGCATTTT
TRBJ2-2	TRBD2	TRBV18	NA	CASSPPVTSRAGELFF	TGTGCCAGCTCACCTCCCGTGACTAGCAGGGCCGGGGAGCTGTTTTTT
TRBJ2-1	NA	TRBV5-1	NA	CASSFGAGDSYNEQFF	TGCGCCAGCAGCTTTGGGGCAGGGGATAGCTACAATGAGCAGTTCTTC
TRBJ2-5	NA	TRBV5-4	NA	CASSATGPQETQYF	TGTGCCAGCAGCGCCACAGGGCCCCAAGAGACCCAGTACTTC
TRBJ2-3	NA	TRBV5-1	NA	CASSTHRTDTQYF	TGCGCCAGCAGCACTCACCGCACAGATACGCAGTATTTT
TRBJ1-4	TRBD1	TRBV29-1	NA	CSVAGTGREKLFF	TGCAGCGTCGCCGGGACAGGGAGAGAAAAACTGTTTTTT
TRBJ1-2	TRBD1	TRBV4-1	few	CASSHRQGAANYGYTF	TGCGCCAGCAGCCATAGACAGGGGGCGGCGAACTATGGCTACACCTTC
TRBJ1-5	NA	TRBV19	NA	CASSKDILAYQPQHF	TGTGCCAGTAGTAAAGACATACTAGCTTATCAGCCCCAGCATTTT
TRBJ1-2	NA	TRBV5-1	NA	CASSTNTGPGGYTF	TGCGCCAGCAGCACTAATACAGGGCCCGGTGGCTACACCTTC
TRBJ2-1	NA	TRBV23-1	NA	CASSQFPQEGRDNEQFF	TGCGCCAGCAGTCAATTCCCCCAGGAGGGGCGGGACAATGAGCAGTTCTTC
TRBJ2-3	NA	TRBV6-6	NA	CASSYPGVTDTQYF	TGTGCCAGCAGTTACCCGGGGGTCACAGATACGCAGTATTTT
TRBJ1-2	TRBD1	TRBV9	NA	CASSNRQGDNGYTF	TGTGCCAGCAGCAACCGACAGGGTGATAATGGCTACACCTTC
TRBJ1-1	NA	TRBV14	NA	CASSLIWGGRNTEAFF	TGTGCCAGCAGCCTCATATGGGGGGGGCGGAACACTGAAGCTTTCTTT
TRBJ1-1	TRBD1	TRBV5-1	NA	CASSGIGTANTEAFF	TGCGCCAGCAGCGGGATCGGGACAGCCAACACTGAAGCTTTCTTT
TRBJ1-2	NA	TRBV28	NA	CASSFGGGSGYGYTF	TGTGCCAGCAGTTTTGGGGGGGGCTCTGGCTATGGCTACACCTTC
TRBJ1-2	NA	TRBV19	NA	CASSGARTARYGYTF	TGTGCCAGTAGTGGGGCTCGGACAGCTCGCTATGGCTACACCTTC
TRBJ2-1	NA	TRBV27	once	CASRGDFYNEQFF	TGTGCCAGCAGGGGGGACTTCTACAATGAGCAGTTCTTC
TRBJ2-1	TRBD2	TRBV5-5	NA	CASSPGSGRAGREFF	TGTGCCAGCAGCCCCGGTAGCGGGAGGGCCGGTAGAGAGTTCTTC
TRBJ2-7	TRBD1	TRBV9	few	CASSRGGQGSYEQYF	TGTGCCAGCAGCCGAGGCGGACAGGGCTCCTACGAGCAGTACTTC
TRBJ2-5	NA	TRBV7-9	once	CASSPGGLETQYF	TGTGCCAGCAGCCCAGGAGGTTTGGAGACCCAGTACTTC
TRBJ2-7	TRBD2	TRBV5-1	NA	CASSSPPGLAGEPYEQYF	TGCGCCAGCAGCTCCCCCCCGGGACTAGCGGGAGAACCCTACGAGCAGTACTTC
TRBJ2-5	TRBD2	TRBV7-2	NA	CASSLVTGLQETQYF	TGTGCCAGCAGCTTAGTTACGGGACTACAAGAGACCCAGTACTTC
TRBJ1-3	TRBD1	TRBV9	NA	CASSLGQGYEGNTIYF	TGTGCCAGCAGCCTCGGACAGGGTTATGAAGGAAACACCATATATTTT